A single sample is the source of the 5 T cell receptor beta chains below, sequenced in a study of Tregs in tolerant kidney transplant recipients. Repertoires were generated with immunoSEQ multiplex PCR, while TCRdb's copy carries only in-frame clones and drops some. This sample has about 50,000 clones; approximately 90% occur once, and the top ten carry 15% to 19%. Mixed chimerism was transient after nonmyeloablative marrow transplants from related graft donors. The sequencing here drew on CD8+ T cells from blood (PBMCs), taken 12 months after the transplant. The receptors derive from a human patient who received a combined kidney and bone marrow transplant. Some T cells may possibly be graft donor cells.

The rearrangement joins TRBV19 to TRBJ2-2, with TRBD2 identical over 16 bases. The CDR3 length is 18 residues. Germline V lookup: CDR1 LNHDA, CDR2 SQIVND (reference sequence). With V trimmed by 5 bases and J by 4 bases, 7 bases remained unmatched. The CDR3 loop is CASSAGLAGGPFTGELFF. The CDR3 region has the DNA TGTGCCAGTAGTGCGGGACTAGCGGGAGGGCCGTTCACCGGGGAGCTGTTTTTT.

The chain has TRBV19 and TRBJ1-2; weak D call: TRBD1 (6 bases). V lost 3 bases and J 8 bases, leaving 16 bases between the germline ends. The CDR3 loop spans 14 amino acids. Germline CDR1 LNHDA, CDR2 SQIVND (reference sequence). CDR3 coding DNA: TGTGCCAGTAGTATGAGCCAGGGGTACGGGGGCTACACCTTC. This translates into CASSMSQGYGGYTF.

The chain links TRBV7-9 to TRBJ1-5; a weak D match, TRBD1 (5 bases). The germline V and J ends were trimmed by 1 base and 0 bases, with 10 bases remaining between them. The length of the CDR3 is 16 residues. CDR1 and CDR2 from the germline V gene are SEHNR and FQNEAQ (reference sequence). The CDR3 bases are TGTGCCAGCAGCTTAGAAGGGGTCTATAGCAATCAGCCCCAGCATTTT. Protein sequence: CASSLEGVYSNQPQHF.

This clone turned up a few times. The chain combines TRBV4-3 with TRBJ1-1, with D unclear. The CDR3 has 15 residues. V lost 5 bases and J lost 4, with 17 bases in between. Germline V gives CDR1 LGHNA, CDR2 YSLEER. The CDR3 loop is CASSTLGDLGTEAFF. CDR3 in DNA: TGCGCCAGCAGCACCTTGGGCGATTTGGGCACTGAAGCTTTCTTT.

The chain is built from TRBV13 and TRBJ2-2; D possibly corresponds to TRBD2 (5 bases). This CDR3 comprises 14 residues. The V gene lost 5 bases and the J gene lost 4 bases, with 11 bases spanning the gap. CDR1 and CDR2 from the germline V gene are PRHDT and FYEKMQ (reference sequence). The CDR3 DNA reads as TGTGCCAGCAGCGAACCGGGGTCCACCGGGGAGCTGTTTTTT. Translating it yields CASSEPGSTGELFF. Full variable domain (missing parts from reference TRBV13 and TRBJ2-2): AAGVIQSPRHLIKEKRETATLKCYPIPRHDTVYWYQQGPGQDPQFLISFYEKMQSDKGSIPDRFSAQQFSDYHSELNMSSLELGDSALYFCASSEPGSTGELFFGEGSRLTVL.